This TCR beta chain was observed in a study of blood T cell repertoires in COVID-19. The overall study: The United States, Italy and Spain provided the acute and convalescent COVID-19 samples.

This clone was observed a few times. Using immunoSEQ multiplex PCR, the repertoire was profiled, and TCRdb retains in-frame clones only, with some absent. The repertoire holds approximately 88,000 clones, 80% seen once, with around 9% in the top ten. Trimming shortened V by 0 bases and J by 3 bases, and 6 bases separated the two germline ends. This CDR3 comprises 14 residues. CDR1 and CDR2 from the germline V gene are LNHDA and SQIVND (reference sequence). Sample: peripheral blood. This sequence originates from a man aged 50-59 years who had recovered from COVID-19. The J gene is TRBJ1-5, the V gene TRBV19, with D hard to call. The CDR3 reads CASSIDRPNQPQHF. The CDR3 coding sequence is TGTGCCAGTAGTATAGATCGTCCCAATCAGCCCCAGCATTTT.